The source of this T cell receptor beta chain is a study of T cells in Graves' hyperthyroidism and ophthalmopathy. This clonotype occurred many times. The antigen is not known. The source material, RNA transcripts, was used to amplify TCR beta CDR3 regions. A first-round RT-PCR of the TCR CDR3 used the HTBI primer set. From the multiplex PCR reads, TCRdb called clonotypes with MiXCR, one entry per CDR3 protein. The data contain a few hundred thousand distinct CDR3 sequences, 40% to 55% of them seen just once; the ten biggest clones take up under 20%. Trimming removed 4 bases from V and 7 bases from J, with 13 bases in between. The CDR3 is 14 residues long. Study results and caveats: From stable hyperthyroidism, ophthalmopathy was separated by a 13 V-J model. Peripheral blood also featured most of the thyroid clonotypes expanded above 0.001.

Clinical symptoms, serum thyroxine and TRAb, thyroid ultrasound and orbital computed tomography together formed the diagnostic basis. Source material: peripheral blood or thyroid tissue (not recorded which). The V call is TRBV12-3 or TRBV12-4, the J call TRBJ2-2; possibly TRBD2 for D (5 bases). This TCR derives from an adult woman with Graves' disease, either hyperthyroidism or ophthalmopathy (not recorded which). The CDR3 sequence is CASSSIGGYGELFF. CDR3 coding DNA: TGTGCCAGCAGTTCGATAGGCGGGTACGGGGAGCTGTTTTTT.